These 19 T cell receptor beta chains were sequenced from one sample in a study of blood T cells in healthy people across ages (dated by TCRdb to the mid-2010s). Receptors were amplified or captured by 5' RACE. Sequenced using an Illumina HiSeq 2500. A second PCR of about 6 to 12 cycles was run with a J-beta primer mix and a sample-barcoded 5' primer. Starting from the raw public reads, TCRdb applied fastp trimming at Q25, assembled clones with MiXCR and retained in-frame beta chains. For every CDR3 protein sequence, its rows merge into one entry that carries the most common genes and DNA. This sample holds about 630,000 distinct CDR3 sequences; more than 20% were observed only once. The top ten clonotypes cover around 3.4% of the sample. Input material: blood. Receptors were obtained from a man aged 70-80 years in good health.

There are a few counts of this clonotype. Relative to the germline gene, one junction end is altered; a read error may explain this. The V and J genes are TRBV20-1 and TRBJ2-1, with TRBD2 matching 11 bases. CDR1 is DFQATT, CDR2 SNEGSKA, per germline (reference sequence). CDR3 length: 17 residues. The CDR3 loop is CSARSGIAGGLRNGQFF. The CDR3 coding sequence is TGCAGTGCTAGATCTGGGATAGCGGGAGGGCTCCGCAATGGGCAGTTCTTC.

There are a few counts of this clonotype. This rearrangement joins TRBV10-3 to TRBJ2-1; D might be TRBD2 (6 bases). The CDR3 extends over 16 amino acids. The germline V and J ends were trimmed by 0 bases and 5 bases, with 14 bases remaining between them. Germline loops: CDR1 ENHRY, CDR2 SYGVKD. The CDR3 here is CAISESSGSTNNEQFF. CDR3 DNA: TGTGCCATCAGTGAGTCTAGCGGATCAACCAACAATGAGCAGTTCTTC.

Only a few counts were recorded for this clonotype. The chain has TRBV28 and TRBJ2-1; tentative D call: TRBD2 (6 bases). V lost 3 bases, J lost 5 bases, and 17 bases lay in between. Germline assignment: CDR1 MDHEN and CDR2 SYDVKM. This CDR3 comprises 16 residues. The CDR3 reads CASSFRGRGINNEQFF. The CDR3 DNA is TGTGCCAGCAGTTTCCGGGGACGCGGGATCAACAATGAGCAGTTCTTC.

The chain recombines TRBV3-1 with TRBJ2-5, with no clear D. The better agreement between TRBJ2-7 and the DNA end casts doubt on the J call. The CDR3 sequence is 14 residues long. Germline lookup yields CDR1 LGHDT and CDR2 YNNKEL (reference sequence). The CDR3 protein is CASSHRSSSYEQYF. The CDR3 DNA sequence: TGTGCCAGCAGCCACCGCAGCTCCTCCTACGAGCAGTACTTC.

Points on this clonotype: This could be a read error, since a much larger clone is one nucleotide away. As the CDR3 is not closed by the conserved phenylalanine or tryptophan, this likely results from a read error. The rearrangement links TRBV18 to TRBJ2-1; D is uncertain. The V gene lost 0 bases and the J gene lost 5 bases, with 11 bases spanning the gap. The germline CDR1 and CDR2 sequences are KGHSH and LQKENI. This CDR3 spans 15 amino acids. The CDR3 is CASSPPNLGNNEQFS. The CDR3 nucleotides read TGTGCCAGCTCACCACCCAACCTCGGCAACAATGAGCAGTTCTCC.

Of note for this clonotype: The junction differs from germline at one of its ends, possibly a read error. This sequence joins TRBV3-1 and TRBJ2-1; D might be TRBD2 (6 bases). The CDR3 sequence is 17 residues long. Germline CDR1 is LGHDT and CDR2 is YNNKEL (reference sequence). CDR3 residues: CASSQHAGSSSHNEQFF. CDR3 in DNA: TGTGCCAGCAGCCAACACGCGGGGTCGAGCTCCCACAATGAGCAGTTCTTC.

The rearrangement links TRBV6-5 to TRBJ2-5, with D perhaps TRBD2 (6 bases). Deletions cut 4 bases from V and 4 bases from J, with 25 bases between. This CDR3 has 18 amino acids. The germline V gene has CDR1 MNHEY and CDR2 SVGAGI. The CDR3 protein is CASSSDYPRENIIETQYF. The CDR3 DNA sequence: TGTGCCAGCAGTTCTGACTACCCGCGGGAAAACATTATAGAGACCCAGTACTTC.

The rearrangement links TRBV20-1 to TRBJ2-1; D uncertain. The CDR3 has 14 amino acids. Germline assignment: CDR1 DFQATT and CDR2 SNEGSKA (reference sequence). V shed 6 bases and J shed 0 bases, with 12 bases lying between them. CDR3 loop: CSASGQSSYNEQFF. CDR3 nucleotide sequence: TGCAGTGCGTCGGGCCAGAGCTCCTACAATGAGCAGTTCTTC.

This chain joins TRBV29-1 and TRBJ2-5; 8 nucleotides line up with TRBD2. The J call may be in error: the DNA end matches TRBJ2-1 better. Germline V lookup: CDR1 SQVTM, CDR2 ANQGSEA. CDR3 length: 12 amino acids. This CDR3 reads CSAEGLDDEQFF. DNA for the CDR3: TGCAGCGCCGAGGGACTAGATGATGAGCAGTTCTTC.

The chain combines TRBV7-2 with TRBJ2-5; 14 bases map to TRBD2. Gene TRBJ2-1 matches the end of the DNA better, so the J call may be wrong. The germline V gene encodes CDR1 SGHTA and CDR2 FQGNSA. This CDR3 region has 16 residues. This CDR3 reads CASSRGLAGVGNEQFF. CDR3 bases: TGTGCCAGCAGCCGGGGACTAGCGGGAGTCGGAAATGAGCAGTTCTTC.

V and J are TRBV6-2 or TRBV6-3 and TRBJ2-7, with a possible D match to TRBD1 (6 bases). Per germline, CDR1 MNHEY and CDR2 SVGEGT. V lost 5 bases, J lost 3 bases, and 17 bases lay in between. This CDR3 is 15 amino acids long. The CDR3 DNA reads TGTGCCAGCAGTCAGACCGGGACAAGAAACTACGAGCAGTACTTC. It encodes CASSQTGTRNYEQYF.

This chain joins TRBV2 and TRBJ2-5; TRBD2 agrees at 10 bases. J lost 5 bases, V lost 7 bases, and 4 bases had no gene match. The CDR3 runs to 13 residues. Germline CDR1 reads SNHLY; CDR2 reads FYNNEI. CDR3 bases: TGTGCCAGCACCGAGGGACTAGCGGAGACCCAGTACTTC. Its protein product is CASTEGLAETQYF.

This clonotype was counted a few times. The chain links TRBV27 to TRBJ2-5; 9 bases are shared with TRBD2. Judging by the DNA end, TRBJ2-7 fits better; the J call may be wrong. This CDR3 spans 15 amino acids. Germline CDR1 is MNHEY and CDR2 is SMNVEV (reference sequence). DNA of the CDR3: TGTGCCAGCAGTTTAAAGGGTAGCGGGAGTTACGAGCAGTACTTC. Protein sequence: CASSLKGSGSYEQYF.

The rearrangement links TRBV10-3 to TRBJ1-4; a weak D match, TRBD1 (5 bases). V was pared by 3 bases and J by 8 bases, with 7 bases between. This CDR3 is built from 12 residues. Germline V gene data show CDR1 as ENHRY and CDR2 as SYGVKD. The CDR3 bases are TGTGCCATCAGTGACAGGGACGAAAAACTGTTTTTT. Protein sequence: CAISDRDEKLFF.

The chain uses TRBV3-1 and TRBJ1-2; a weak D match, TRBD1 (5 bases). The CDR3 contains 12 residues. V dropped 5 bases and J dropped 8 bases, with 12 bases sitting between them. CDR1 LGHDT and CDR2 YNNKEL come from the germline V gene (reference sequence). CDR3 residues: CASSRRGKGYTF. The DNA for the CDR3 is TGTGCCAGCAGCAGACGGGGGAAGGGCTACACCTTC.

The chain has TRBV9 and TRBJ2-7; D not resolved. Per the germline V gene, CDR1 is SGDLS and CDR2 is YYNGEE. The V end lost 0 bases, the J end lost 2 bases, and 9 bases lay between the germline ends. The CDR3 spans 14 residues. CDR3 loop: CASSVDPETYEQYF. CDR3 sequence (DNA): TGTGCCAGCAGCGTAGATCCAGAAACCTACGAGCAGTACTTC.

V gene TRBV28 combines with J gene TRBJ1-2; tentative D call: TRBD1 (6 bases). The CDR3 consists of 14 residues. V dropped 6 bases and J dropped 1 base, with 12 bases sitting between them. Germline V gene sequence: CDR1 MDHEN, CDR2 SYDVKM. The CDR3 region has the DNA TGTGCCAGCAGGTCGGGGGGCAGTAACTATGGCTACACCTTC. It encodes CASRSGGSNYGYTF.

This clonotype was counted only a few times. The V gene is TRBV5-1, the J gene TRBJ2-1; tentatively, D is TRBD1 (6 bases). Judging by the DNA end, TRBJ2-7 fits better; the J call may be wrong. Looked up from germline, CDR1 is SGHRS and CDR2 is YFSETQ. This CDR3 is 13 amino acids long. Here the CDR3 reads CASSFLRGYEQYF. In nucleotides, the CDR3 is TGCGCCAGCAGCTTCCTCAGGGGCTACGAGCAGTACTTC.

This clonotype was observed a few times. The chain recombines TRBV6-6 with TRBJ2-1; TRBD2 matches at 13 bases. Germline V CDR1 and CDR2: MNHNY, SVGAGI (reference sequence). The V and J ends lost 5 bases and 1 base, in that order; junction bases with no gene match: 5. The CDR3 is 17 amino acids. CDR3 sequence (DNA): TGTGCCAGCAGTAAGAGGACTAGCGGGAGTTCCTACAATGAGCAGTTCTTC. Translated: CASSKRTSGSSYNEQFF.